The T cell receptor (beta chain) described here comes from a study of CD8+ T cells in alopecia areata. About the research overall: Tofacitinib administration persisted for 6 to 18 months, succeeded by 6 months off drug.

This CDR3 contains 21 residues. V lost 4 bases, J lost 4 bases, and 24 bases stayed unmatched. It was cDNA, reverse transcribed from extracted RNA, that served as the sequencing template. Profiled with immunoSEQ multiplex PCR; TCRdb holds only in-frame clones, not every one. The repertoire holds 150,000 or so clones, with roughly nine tenths as singletons. Indicated treatment: oral pan-JAK inhibitor, 5-10 mg twice daily. Study-level findings and limits: Normal skin contains resident alphabeta T cells, and these are also sequenced in scalp samples. Having one nonresponder leaves uncertain how baseline CD8+ expansion relates to response. In patients, TCRs were shared less clearly than in mice, and HLA may possibly be involved.

This clone was seen a few times. Its specificity is not known. The source is a human donor with alopecia areata. The gene calls are TRBV23-1 and TRBJ2-3; 9 nucleotides match TRBD2. TRBV23-1 falls under the ORF class, with uncertain function. Sequenced material: CD8+ T cells sorted from blood, taken at week 4, from a patient treated with tofacitinib. CDR3 sequence reads: CASSLSLGISGRSGGADTQYF. The CDR3, as DNA: TGCGCCAGCAGTCTCTCATTAGGAATAAGCGGGAGGTCGGGTGGAGCAGATACGCAGTATTTT.